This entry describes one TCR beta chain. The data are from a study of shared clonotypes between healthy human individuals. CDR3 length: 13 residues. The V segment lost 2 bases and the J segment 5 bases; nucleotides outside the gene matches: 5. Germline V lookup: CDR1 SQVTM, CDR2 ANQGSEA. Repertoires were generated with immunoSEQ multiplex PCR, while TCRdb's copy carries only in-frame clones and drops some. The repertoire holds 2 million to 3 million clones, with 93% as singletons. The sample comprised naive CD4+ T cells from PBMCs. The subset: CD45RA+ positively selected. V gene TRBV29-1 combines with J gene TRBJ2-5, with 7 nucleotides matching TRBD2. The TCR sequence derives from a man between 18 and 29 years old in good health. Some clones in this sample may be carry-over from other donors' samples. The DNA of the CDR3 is TGCAGCGTTGAACGGGGGGAGAGGGAGACCCAGTACTTC. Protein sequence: CSVERGERETQYF.